The 11 T cell receptor beta chains given below trace back to one sample, sequenced in a study of blood T cells in healthy people across ages. Next came a second PCR, run for about 6 to 11 cycles, which used a sample-barcoded 5' primer along with a J-beta primer mix. TCRdb itself ran the 5' RACE reads through MiXCR, one entry per CDR3 protein. The profile shows about 1.1 million distinct CDR3 sequences, less than 45% of them singletons. Source material: blood. The receptors here all came from a man aged 18 to 35 in good health.

The chain couples TRBV19 to TRBJ1-5; the D gene is possibly TRBD1 (6 bases). Germline V gene lookup returns CDR1 LNHDA and CDR2 SQIVND (reference sequence). There are 13 residues in the CDR3. Trimming pared 4 bases from V and 10 bases from J, leaving 14 bases between. CDR3 bases: TGTGCCAGTAGTACTTCGACAGGCAATCCCCAGCATTTT. This gives the protein CASSTSTGNPQHF.

This clonotype was counted a few times. This sequence joins TRBV9 and TRBJ2-7; unclear D gene. The CDR3 is 12 residues long. Trimming stripped 5 bases from V and 2 bases from J, with 8 bases between. Germline V CDR1 and CDR2: SGDLS, YYNGEE. The CDR3 DNA sequence: TGTGCCAGCAGGTCCAGAACCTACGAGCAGTACTTC. It encodes CASRSRTYEQYF.

J is TRBJ1-1 and V is TRBV6-2 or TRBV6-3; no clear D gene. CDR3 length: 14 amino acids. Germline V gene data show CDR1 as MNHEY and CDR2 as SVGEGT. Trimming removed 6 bases from V and 3 bases from J, with 14 bases in between. CDR3: CASSTTRRDTEAFF. The CDR3 DNA reads TGTGCCAGCAGCACCACCAGGAGAGACACTGAAGCTTTCTTT.

The V call is TRBV6-1, the J call TRBJ1-1; tentative D call: TRBD1 (6 bases). The CDR3 sequence is 16 residues long. Looked up from germline, CDR1 is MNHNS and CDR2 is SASEGT. V was pared by 1 base and J by 5 bases, with 17 bases between. In DNA form, the CDR3 reads TGTGCCAGCAGTGAAGAGTGGGGCAGGGGAGAAACTGAAGCTTTCTTT. Protein: CASSEEWGRGETEAFF.

This clonotype was picked up a small number of times. This chain uses TRBV12-3 or TRBV12-4 with TRBJ1-2; D is unresolved. The CDR3 contains 11 residues. Trimming removed 7 bases at V and 4 bases at J, with 7 bases between. The CDR3 loop is CASTWAYGYTF. The CDR3 coding sequence is TGTGCCAGCACTTGGGCCTATGGCTACACCTTC.

This clonotype was counted many times. J is TRBJ2-1 and V is TRBV4-1, with no clear D. The CDR3 length is 16 residues. Germline-derived CDR1 and CDR2 are MGHRA and YSYEKL. Deletions cut 0 bases from V and 0 bases from J, with 9 bases between. This CDR3 reads CASSQEGRSSYNEQFF. The CDR3 bases are TGCGCCAGCAGCCAAGAGGGCAGGAGCTCCTACAATGAGCAGTTCTTC.

This clonotype was picked up a small number of times. This chain uses TRBV20-1 with TRBJ2-7; weak D call: TRBD2 (6 bases). Germline loops: CDR1 DFQATT, CDR2 SNEGSKA (reference sequence). V was trimmed by 6 bases and J by 4 bases, leaving 19 bases between them. This CDR3 region has 14 residues. Written as DNA, the CDR3 is TGCAGTGCCCAACCGGGACTGGTTAAATACGAGCAGTACTTC. Encoded protein: CSAQPGLVKYEQYF.

This clonotype was detected a few times. The genes are TRBV29-1 and TRBJ2-7, with D perhaps matching TRBD2 (5 bases). V gave up 3 bases and J gave up 2 bases, with 14 bases separating them. The germline CDR1 and CDR2 sequences are SQVTM and ANQGSEA. The CDR3 consists of 14 residues. CDR3 sequence (DNA): TGCAGCGTTGAGTTGGCGGGTGGACCCTACGAGCAGTACTTC. It encodes CSVELAGGPYEQYF.

V and J are TRBV12-3 or TRBV12-4 and TRBJ1-1; no clear D gene. V was cut by 6 bases and J by 1 base, with 9 bases left in between. The CDR3 loop spans 13 amino acids. The CDR3 DNA reads TGTGCCAGCAGATCTCCGGCGAACACTGAAGCTTTCTTT. Encoded protein: CASRSPANTEAFF.

Ten or more counts support this clonotype. V is TRBV12-3 or TRBV12-4 and J is TRBJ2-5; 8 bases are a match to TRBD1. Losses at the gene ends were 2 bases for V and 1 base for J; bases not matched to a gene: 3. The CDR3 sequence is 15 residues long. This chain's CDR3 is CASSLPGTGQETQYF. The CDR3 coding sequence is TGTGCCAGCAGTTTACCCGGGACAGGCCAAGAGACCCAGTACTTC.

CDR3 in amino acids: CSATAGSAKNIQYF. The CDR3 bases are TGCAGCGCAACAGCGGGGTCTGCCAAAAACATTCAGTACTTC. The V gene is TRBV29-1, the J gene TRBJ2-4; TRBD2 matches at 7 bases. Germline-derived CDR1 and CDR2 are SQVTM and ANQGSEA. The CDR3 contains 14 residues. J gave up 1 base and V 7 bases, and 7 bases lay outside the gene matches.